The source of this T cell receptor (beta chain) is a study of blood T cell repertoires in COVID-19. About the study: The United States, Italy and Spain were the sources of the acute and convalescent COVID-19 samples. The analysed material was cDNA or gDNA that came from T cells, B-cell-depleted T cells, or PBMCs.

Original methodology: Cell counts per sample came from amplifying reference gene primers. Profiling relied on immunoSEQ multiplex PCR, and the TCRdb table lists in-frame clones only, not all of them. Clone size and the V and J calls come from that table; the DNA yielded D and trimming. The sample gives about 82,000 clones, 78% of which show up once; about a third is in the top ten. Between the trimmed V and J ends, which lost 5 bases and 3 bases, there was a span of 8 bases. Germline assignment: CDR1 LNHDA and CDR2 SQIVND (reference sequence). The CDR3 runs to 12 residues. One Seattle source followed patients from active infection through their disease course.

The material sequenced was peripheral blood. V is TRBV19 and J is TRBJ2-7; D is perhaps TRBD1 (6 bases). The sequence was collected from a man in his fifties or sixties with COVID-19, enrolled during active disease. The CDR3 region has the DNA TGTGCCAGTAGTCCGACAGGCTACGAGCAGTACTTC. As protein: CASSPTGYEQYF. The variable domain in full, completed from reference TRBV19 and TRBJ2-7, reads DGGITQSPKYLFRKEGQNVTLSCEQNLNHDAMYWYRQDPGQGLRLIYYSQIVNDFQKGDIAEGYSVSREKKESFPLTVTSAQKNPTAFYLCASSPTGYEQYFGPGTRLTVT.